The present T cell receptor (beta chain) was sequenced within a study of blood T cells in healthy people across ages. Trimming took 4 bases from V and 2 from J; bases not matched to a gene: 7. CDR3 size: 15 residues. Looked up from germline, CDR1 is MNHEY and CDR2 is SMNVEV (reference sequence). Through a sample-barcoded 5' primer and a J-beta primer mix, a second PCR was run for 7 to 11 cycles. In TCRdb, the 5' RACE reads were re-called with MiXCR into one record per CDR3 protein. Of about 640,000 distinct CDR3 sequences listed, about 54% are singletons. The sequence derives from a man in his fifties or sixties in good health. The rearrangement joins TRBV27 to TRBJ2-7; the match to TRBD2 covers 8 bases. The sequencing input was blood. CDR3 sequence: CASSSLGGGAYEQYF. The CDR3 coding sequence is TGTGCCAGCAGTTCCCTCGGGGGGGGCGCCTACGAGCAGTACTTC.